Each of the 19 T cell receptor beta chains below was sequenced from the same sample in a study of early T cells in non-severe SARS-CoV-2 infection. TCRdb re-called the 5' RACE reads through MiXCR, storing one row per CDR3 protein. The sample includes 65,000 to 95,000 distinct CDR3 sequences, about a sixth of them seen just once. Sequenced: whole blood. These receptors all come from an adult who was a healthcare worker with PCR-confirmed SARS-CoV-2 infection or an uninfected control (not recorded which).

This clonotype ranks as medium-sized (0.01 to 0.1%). CDR3 coding DNA: TGTGCCAGCAGCGGCGGGATCCCAAAGGGGACCCAGTACTTC. Its translation is CASSGGIPKGTQYF. V usage is TRBV7-2 and J usage is TRBJ2-5; TRBD2 is a possible D gene (6 bases). Trimming took 5 bases from V and 7 from J, leaving 17 bases between them. There are 14 residues in the CDR3. Germline CDR1 SGHTA, CDR2 FQGNSA.

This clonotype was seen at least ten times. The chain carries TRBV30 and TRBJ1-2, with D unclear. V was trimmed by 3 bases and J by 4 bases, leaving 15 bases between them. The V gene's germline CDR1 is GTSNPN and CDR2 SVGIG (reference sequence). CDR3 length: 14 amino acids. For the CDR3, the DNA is TGTGCCTGGAGGTTAGGCAATTTGGGCTATGGCTACACCTTC. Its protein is CAWRLGNLGYGYTF.

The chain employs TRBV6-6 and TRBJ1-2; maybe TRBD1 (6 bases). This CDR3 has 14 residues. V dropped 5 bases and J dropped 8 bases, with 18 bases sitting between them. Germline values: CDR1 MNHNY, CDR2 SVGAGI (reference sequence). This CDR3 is CASSGGAANWGYTF. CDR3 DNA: TGTGCCAGCAGTGGGGGGGCGGCGAACTGGGGCTACACCTTC.

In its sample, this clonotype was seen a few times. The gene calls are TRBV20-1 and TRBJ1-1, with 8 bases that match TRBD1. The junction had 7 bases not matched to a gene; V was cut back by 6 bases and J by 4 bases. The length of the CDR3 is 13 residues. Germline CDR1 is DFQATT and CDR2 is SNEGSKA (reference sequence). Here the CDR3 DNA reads TGCAGTGCCGCTGCCACAGGGGGCACTGAAGCTTTCTTT. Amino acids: CSAAATGGTEAFF.

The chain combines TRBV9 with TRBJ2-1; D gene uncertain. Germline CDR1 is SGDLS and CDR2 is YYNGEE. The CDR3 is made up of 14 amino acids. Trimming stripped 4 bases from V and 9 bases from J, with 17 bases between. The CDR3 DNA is TGTGCCAGCAGCTCCACGGGCCTATACGGTGAGCAGTTCTTC. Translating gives CASSSTGLYGEQFF.

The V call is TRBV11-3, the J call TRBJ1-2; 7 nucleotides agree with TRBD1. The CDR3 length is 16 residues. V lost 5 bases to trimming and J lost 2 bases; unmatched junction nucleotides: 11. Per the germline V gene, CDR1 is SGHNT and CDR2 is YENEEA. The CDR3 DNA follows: TGTGCCAGCAGCCCAACCGGGACAGCAACCAACTATGGCTACACCTTC. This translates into CASSPTGTATNYGYTF.

For the CDR3, the DNA is TGCAGCGTTCAGGGAGCGAATCCAGATACGCAGTATTTT. This translates into CSVQGANPDTQYF. This chain connects TRBV29-1 to TRBJ2-3; D may correspond to TRBD1 or TRBD2 (5 bases each). The CDR3 has 13 residues. The germline V gene has CDR1 SQVTM and CDR2 ANQGSEA. V gave up 5 bases and J gave up 4 bases, with 13 bases separating them.

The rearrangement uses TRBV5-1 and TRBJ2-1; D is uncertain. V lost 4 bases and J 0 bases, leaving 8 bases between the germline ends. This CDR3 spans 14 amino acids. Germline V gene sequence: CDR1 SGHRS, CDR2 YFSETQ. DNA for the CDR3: TGCGCCAGCAGCCCCCTTGCCTCCTACAATGAGCAGTTCTTC. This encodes CASSPLASYNEQFF.

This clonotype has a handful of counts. The DNA of the CDR3 is TGTGCCAGCAGCTTAGGCCTAGGGGGTGAAGCTTTCTTT. It specifies CASSLGLGGEAFF. The chain employs TRBV13 and TRBJ1-1, with D possibly matching TRBD1 (6 bases). This CDR3 spans 13 amino acids. Looked up from germline, CDR1 is PRHDT and CDR2 is FYEKMQ (reference sequence). Trimming cost V 0 bases and J 7 bases, with 9 bases left between them.

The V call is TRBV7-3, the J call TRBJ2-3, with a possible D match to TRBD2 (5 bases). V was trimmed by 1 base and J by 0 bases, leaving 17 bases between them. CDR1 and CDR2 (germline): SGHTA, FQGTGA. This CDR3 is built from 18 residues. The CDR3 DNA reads TGTGCCAGCAGCTTAATAAGCGGACCGTACTCTAGCACAGATACGCAGTATTTT. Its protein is CASSLISGPYSSTDTQYF.

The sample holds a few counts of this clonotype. The CDR3 sequence: CSASRRGLTWNNQPQHF. CDR3 DNA sequence: TGCAGTGCTAGTCGTAGGGGTCTCACCTGGAACAATCAGCCCCAGCATTTT. V usage is TRBV20-1 and J usage is TRBJ1-5; the D gene is possibly TRBD1 (5 bases). CDR1 DFQATT and CDR2 SNEGSKA come from the germline V gene (reference sequence). V shed 3 bases and J shed 3 bases, with 21 bases lying between them. The CDR3 spans 17 residues.

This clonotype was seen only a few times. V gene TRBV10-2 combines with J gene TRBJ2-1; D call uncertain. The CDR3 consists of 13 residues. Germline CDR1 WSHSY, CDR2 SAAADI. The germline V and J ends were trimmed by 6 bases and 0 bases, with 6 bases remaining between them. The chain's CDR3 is CASRDSSYNEQFF. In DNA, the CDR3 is TGCGCCAGCAGGGATAGCTCCTACAATGAGCAGTTCTTC.

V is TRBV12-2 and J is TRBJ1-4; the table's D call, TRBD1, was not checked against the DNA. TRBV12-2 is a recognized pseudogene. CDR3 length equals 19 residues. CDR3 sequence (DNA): TGTGCAAGTCGCTTAGAGTCCCGGGACAGGGGTTTTGGTAATGAAAAACTGTTTTTT. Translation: CASRLESRDRGFGNEKLFF.

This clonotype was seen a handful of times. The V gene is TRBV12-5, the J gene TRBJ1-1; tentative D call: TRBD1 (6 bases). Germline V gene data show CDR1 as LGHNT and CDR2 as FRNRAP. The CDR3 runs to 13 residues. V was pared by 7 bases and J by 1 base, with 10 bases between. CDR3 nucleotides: TGTGCTAGTGCCTGGACAGAGAACACTGAAGCTTTCTTT. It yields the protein CASAWTENTEAFF. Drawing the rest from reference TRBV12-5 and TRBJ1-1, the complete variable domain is DARVTQTPRHKVTEMGQEVTMRCQPILGHNTVFWYRQTMMQGLELLAYFRNRAPLDDSGMPKDRFSAEMPDATLATLKIQPSEPRDSAVYFCASAWTENTEAFFGQGTRLTVV.

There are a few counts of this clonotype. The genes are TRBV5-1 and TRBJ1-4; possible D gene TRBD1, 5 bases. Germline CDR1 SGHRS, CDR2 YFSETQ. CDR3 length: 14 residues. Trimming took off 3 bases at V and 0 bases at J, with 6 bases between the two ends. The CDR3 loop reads CASSWTPTNEKLFF. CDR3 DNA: TGCGCCAGCAGCTGGACACCAACTAATGAAAAACTGTTTTTT.

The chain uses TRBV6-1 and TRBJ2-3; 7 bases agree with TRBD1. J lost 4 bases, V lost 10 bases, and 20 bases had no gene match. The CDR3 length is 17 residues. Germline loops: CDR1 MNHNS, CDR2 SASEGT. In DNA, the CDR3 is TGTGCCACCCCTTCGTCGTCACAGGGGAGTTGGGCAGATACGCAGTATTTT. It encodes CATPSSSQGSWADTQYF.

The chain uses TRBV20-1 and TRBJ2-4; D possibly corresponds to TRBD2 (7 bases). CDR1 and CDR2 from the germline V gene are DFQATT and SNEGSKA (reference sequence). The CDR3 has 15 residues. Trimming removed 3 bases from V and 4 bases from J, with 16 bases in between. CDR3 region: CSARPPRGAKNIQYF. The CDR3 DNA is TGCAGTGCTAGGCCCCCCCGGGGGGCGAAAAACATTCAGTACTTC.

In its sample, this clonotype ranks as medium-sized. The CDR3 loop reads CSVTQGGNNSPLHF. The CDR3 region has the DNA TGCAGCGTGACACAGGGGGGCAATAATTCACCCCTCCACTTT. This chain connects TRBV29-1 to TRBJ1-6, with 8 bases identical to TRBD1. Germline V gene lookup returns CDR1 SQVTM and CDR2 ANQGSEA. V gave up 6 bases and J gave up 5 bases; unmatched junction bases: 6. The CDR3 runs 14 residues. Looking up the rest from reference TRBV29-1 and TRBJ1-6 gives the full variable domain: SAVISQKPSRDICQRGTSLTIQCQVDSQVTMMFWYRQQPGQSLTLIATANQGSEATYESGFVIDKFPISRPNLTFSTLTVSNMSPEDSSIYLCSVTQGGNNSPLHFGNGTRLTVT.

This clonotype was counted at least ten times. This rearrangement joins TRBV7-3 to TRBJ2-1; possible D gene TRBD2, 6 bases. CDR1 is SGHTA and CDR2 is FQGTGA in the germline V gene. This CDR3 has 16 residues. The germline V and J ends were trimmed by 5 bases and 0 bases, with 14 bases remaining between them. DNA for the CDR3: TGTGCCAGCAGCCCTCCCGGGGGAAGCTCCTACAATGAGCAGTTCTTC. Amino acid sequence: CASSPPGGSSYNEQFF.